This T cell receptor beta chain originates from a study of blood T cell repertoires in COVID-19. In germline, CDR1 is ENHRY, CDR2 SYGVKD. The CDR3 is 17 residues long. The ends lost 2 bases at V and 4 bases at J; junction bases unmatched: 11. Per the study methods: Estimation of nucleated cell counts was performed using reference gene primer amplification. Measured with immunoSEQ multiplex PCR; TCRdb has only the in-frame clones, and not every one. The V and J calls and the clone size are those of that table, but D and trimming were determined from the DNA. The repertoire includes about 250,000 clones, about nine tenths of them detected once, and around 15% sits in the top ten. Participants' own reports of clinical history determined their cohort assignment.

This receptor was taken from a man younger than 35 who had recovered from COVID-19. The chain joins TRBV10-3 to TRBJ2-3; 8 bases map to TRBD2. Sequencing was carried out using PBMCs or T cells enriched from blood (not recorded which). The CDR3 spells CAISESGLAGTADTQYF. CDR3 coding DNA: TGTGCCATCAGTGAGAGTGGTTTAGCGGGAACGGCAGATACGCAGTATTTT.